This TCR beta chain is drawn from a study of blood T cell repertoires in COVID-19. Across the study: COVID-19 samples collected from the United States, Italy and Spain covered acute and convalescent phases.

Seattle's cohort entered during active infection and was followed longitudinally. CDR3 length equals 17 residues. The junction had 18 bases not matched to a gene; V was cut back by 5 bases and J by 8 bases. Germline loops: CDR1 MNHEY, CDR2 SVGEGT. In the original workflow: Nucleated cell number was recorded as an estimate derived from reference gene primer amplification. Only in-frame clones appear in the TCRdb table, and some are missing; sequencing was by immunoSEQ multiplex PCR. The DNA was the basis for D and trimming; V, J and clone size are from that table. The data show 80,000 or so clones, about 82% seen once.

The sample was peripheral blood. The receptor comes from a man aged 50 to 59 with COVID-19, enrolled during active disease. The chain couples TRBV6-2 or TRBV6-3 to TRBJ1-2, with 9 bases matching TRBD1. CDR3 sequence: CASSLEGQGAAGGGYTF. CDR3 DNA: TGTGCCAGCAGTCTGGAGGGACAGGGAGCAGCAGGGGGCGGCTACACCTTC.